These 25 T cell receptor beta chains came from one sample sequenced in a study of CD8 T cells in Susac syndrome. Reverse transcription of roughly 0.5 to 1 ug RNA was performed with random hexamers. Using its own MiXCR run on the immunoSEQ multiplex PCR reads, TCRdb lists one record per CDR3 protein. Of roughly 300,000 distinct CDR3 sequences listed, more than 75% are singletons. The sample taken for sequencing was CD8+ T cells from PBMCs. The receptor source for this set is a human donor with multiple sclerosis.

This clonotype was recorded only once. The chain joins TRBV7-9 to TRBJ2-1; 7 nucleotides agree with TRBD1. This CDR3 has 18 residues. Germline V gene lookup returns CDR1 SEHNR and CDR2 FQNEAQ (reference sequence). V trimming: 5 bases; J trimming: 0 bases; junction bases outside the gene matches: 13. As DNA, the CDR3 is TGTGCCAGCAGCCCCTGGGACAGCCGACTTAGCTCCTACAATGAGCAGTTCTTC. Translated, it gives CASSPWDSRLSSYNEQFF. Full variable domain (outside the CDR3, taken from reference TRBV7-9 and TRBJ2-1): DTGVSQNPRHKITKRGQNVTFRCDPISEHNRLYWYRQTLGQGPEFLTYFQNEAQLEKSRLLSDRFSAERPKGSFSTLEIQRTEQGDSAMYLCASSPWDSRLSSYNEQFFGPGTRLTVL.

The chain carries TRBV30 and TRBJ2-3, with TRBD2 matching 8 bases. The CDR3 consists of 14 residues. Germline V gene data show CDR1 as GTSNPN and CDR2 as SVGIG (reference sequence). V trimming: 4 bases; J trimming: 3 bases; junction bases outside the gene matches: 6. For the CDR3, the DNA is TGTGCCTGGACTGGACTAGCAGGAACAGATACGCAGTATTTT. Residues: CAWTGLAGTDTQYF.

The chain is built from TRBV20-1 and TRBJ2-7; 7 bases agree with TRBD2. The germline V gene has CDR1 DFQATT and CDR2 SNEGSKA (reference sequence). V lost 3 bases and J lost 0; bases outside the gene matches: 11. The CDR3 is made up of 16 amino acids. The CDR3 protein is CSARMGGTQYSYEQYF. CDR3 nucleotides: TGCAGTGCTAGGATGGGGGGGACGCAATACTCCTACGAGCAGTACTTC.

CDR3 protein: CSAWGSSYNEQFF. The CDR3 DNA is TGCAGCGCCTGGGGGTCCTCCTACAATGAGCAGTTCTTC. The J gene is TRBJ2-1, the V gene TRBV29-1; D tentatively reads TRBD1 or TRBD2 (5 bases each). The ends were cut back, 7 bases at V and 0 bases at J, with 10 bases in the middle. The CDR3 covers 13 residues. Germline lookup yields CDR1 SQVTM and CDR2 ANQGSEA.

A single count supports this clonotype. This chain connects TRBV29-1 to TRBJ2-6; D possibly corresponds to TRBD1 (6 bases). The CDR3 spans 17 residues. V dropped 3 bases and J dropped 0 bases, with 15 bases sitting between them. The germline gives CDR1 SQVTM, CDR2 ANQGSEA. The CDR3 DNA reads TGCAGCGTTGAGGTCAGGGGCTCCACCTCTGGGGCCAACGTCCTGACTTTC. It codes for CSVEVRGSTSGANVLTF. The full variable domain, its missing parts supplied by reference TRBV29-1 and TRBJ2-6, is SAVISQKPSRDICQRGTSLTIQCQVDSQVTMMFWYRQQPGQSLTLIATANQGSEATYESGFVIDKFPISRPNLTFSTLTVSNMSPEDSSIYLCSVEVRGSTSGANVLTFGAGSRLTVL.

The chain combines TRBV6-6 with TRBJ2-7, with TRBD2 matching over 12 bases. This CDR3 is built from 14 residues. Germline V gives CDR1 MNHNY, CDR2 SVGAGI (reference sequence). V lost 4 bases and J lost 6; bases outside the gene matches: 4. The CDR3 loop is CASSSRLAGVEQYF. CDR3 nucleotide sequence: TGTGCCAGCAGTTCCCGACTAGCGGGAGTCGAGCAGTACTTC.

The chain has TRBV5-5 and TRBJ2-2; a possible D gene is TRBD1 (6 bases). The ends were cut back, 5 bases at V and 6 bases at J, with 14 bases in the middle. The CDR3 consists of 14 residues. Germline CDR1 is SGHKS and CDR2 is YYEKEE (reference sequence). In DNA, the CDR3 is TGTGCCAGCAGTCACGGTTCAGGGGCCGGGGAGCTGTTTTTT. Amino acid sequence: CASSHGSGAGELFF.

V and J are TRBV19 and TRBJ1-5; D is unclear. CDR1 is LNHDA and CDR2 is SQIVND in the germline V gene (reference sequence). This CDR3 has 15 residues. Trimming pared 4 bases from V and 5 bases from J, leaving 15 bases between. In DNA, the CDR3 is TGTGCCAGTAGTAGTGGACGTGGGAGGGATCAGCCCCAGCATTTT. It codes for CASSSGRGRDQPQHF.

This sequence joins TRBV15 and TRBJ2-1; 8 bases agree with TRBD2. In germline, CDR1 is LNHNV, CDR2 YYDKDF (reference sequence). The CDR3 contains 11 residues. This CDR3 reads CASGSSNEQFF. The CDR3 DNA follows: TGTGCGAGCGGGAGCAGTAATGAGCAGTTCTTC.

CDR3 protein: CASSLYHRADEQFF. The CDR3 coding sequence is TGTGCCAGCAGTTTATACCACAGGGCAGATGAGCAGTTCTTC. V is TRBV27 and J is TRBJ2-1, with a tentative D call TRBD1 (6 bases). From germline, CDR1 is MNHEY and CDR2 SMNVEV (reference sequence). V was cut by 1 base and J by 8 bases, with 12 bases left in between. This CDR3 comprises 14 residues.

This rearrangement joins TRBV5-1 to TRBJ2-1, with a possible D match to TRBD2 (5 bases). CDR3 length equals 11 residues. V was clipped by 6 bases and J by 9 bases, with 10 bases between them. Germline CDR1 is SGHRS and CDR2 is YFSETQ. The CDR3 is CASTYAGEQFF. CDR3 DNA sequence: TGCGCCAGCACTTACGCGGGTGAGCAGTTCTTC.

The CDR3 reads CASSASGGTNYGYTF. The CDR3, as DNA: TGTGCCAGCAGTGCGTCAGGGGGAACAAACTATGGCTACACCTTC. The J gene is TRBJ1-2, the V gene TRBV2, with 7 bases fitting TRBD1. Unmatched junction bases numbered 7, after V lost 4 bases and J lost 2 bases. The germline gives CDR1 SNHLY, CDR2 FYNNEI. The CDR3 loop spans 15 amino acids.

The chain employs TRBV4-1 and TRBJ2-2; 9 bases line up with TRBD1. Germline V gives CDR1 MGHRA, CDR2 YSYEKL. V dropped 3 bases and J dropped 6; count of bases not matched to a gene: 11. The CDR3 contains 17 residues. In nucleotides, the CDR3 is TGCGCCAGCAGCCACGCCAAGGGACAGGGTAAACCCGGGGAGCTGTTTTTT. The encoded protein is CASSHAKGQGKPGELFF.

The chain has TRBV29-1 and TRBJ2-1; D is unclear. The CDR3 has 13 amino acids. V lost 0 bases and J lost 1, with 4 bases in between. The germline gives CDR1 SQVTM, CDR2 ANQGSEA. The chain's CDR3 is CSVEEASYNEQFF. CDR3 nucleotide sequence: TGCAGCGTTGAAGAAGCTTCCTACAATGAGCAGTTCTTC.

V usage is TRBV11-1 and J usage is TRBJ2-5; the D gene is possibly TRBD2 (6 bases). Germline V gene lookup returns CDR1 SGHAT and CDR2 FQDESV (reference sequence). This CDR3 has 16 amino acids. Deletions cut 3 bases from V and 1 base from J, with 15 bases between. The CDR3 sequence is CASSFIADPTQETQYF. In nucleotides, the CDR3 is TGTGCCAGCAGCTTCATAGCGGACCCCACCCAAGAGACCCAGTACTTC.

The chain carries TRBV6-6 and TRBJ1-2; the D gene is possibly TRBD1 (6 bases). The germline V and J ends were trimmed by 6 bases and 10 bases, with 21 bases remaining between them. The germline CDR1 and CDR2 sequences are MNHNY and SVGAGI (reference sequence). The CDR3 consists of 14 residues. The CDR3, as DNA: TGTGCCAGCAGATTCCGGGACAAGTGGGATTCCTACACCTTC. The encoded protein is CASRFRDKWDSYTF.

V gene TRBV20-1 combines with J gene TRBJ2-1; TRBD2 agrees at 11 bases. This CDR3 has 16 amino acids. Germline V CDR1 and CDR2: DFQATT, SNEGSKA (reference sequence). The V gene end was trimmed by 0 bases and the J gene end by 5 bases; junction bases not matched to a gene: 6. This CDR3 reads CSARDPPGLADNEQFF. CDR3 in DNA: TGCAGTGCTAGAGATCCTCCGGGACTAGCGGACAATGAGCAGTTCTTC.

CDR3 loop: CSAFNTGQGPGEQFF. The CDR3 coding sequence is TGCAGTGCATTTAACACCGGACAGGGTCCGGGGGAGCAGTTCTTC. This chain joins TRBV20-1 and TRBJ2-1, with TRBD1 matching 8 bases. The V and J ends lost 6 bases and 10 bases, in that order; junction bases with no gene match: 17. The CDR3 spans 15 residues. The germline V gene has CDR1 DFQATT and CDR2 SNEGSKA (reference sequence).

This clonotype appeared a few times. V is TRBV7-2 and J is TRBJ1-5, with a weak D call TRBD1 (5 bases). Trimming removed 5 bases at V and 5 bases at J, with 16 bases between. CDR3 length: 15 amino acids. In germline, CDR1 is SGHTA, CDR2 FQGNSA. The CDR3 DNA reads TGTGCCAGCAGCCCTGGGGGGAGGTCCCATCAGCCCCAGCATTTT. Encoded protein: CASSPGGRSHQPQHF.

The chain is built from TRBV5-1 and TRBJ1-1; D not certain. V was trimmed by 0 bases and J by 7 bases, leaving 10 bases between them. CDR3 length: 13 residues. Germline V gives CDR1 SGHRS, CDR2 YFSETQ. This CDR3 is CASSLDNGIEAFF. CDR3 coding DNA: TGCGCCAGCAGCTTGGACAACGGGATTGAAGCTTTCTTT.

The CDR3 nucleotides read TGTGCCAGCAGCCAAGCCGGGACAGGGGATAACCCCCTCCACTTT. Amino acids: CASSQAGTGDNPLHF. The chain couples TRBV3-1 to TRBJ1-6; 10 bases are a match to TRBD1. This CDR3 has 15 amino acids. Per the germline V gene, CDR1 is LGHDT and CDR2 is YNNKEL (reference sequence). After removal of 1 base from V and 13 bases from J, the junction contained 7 bases not matched to a gene.

This chain uses TRBV6-1 with TRBJ2-5; TRBD2 matches at 11 bases. V was pared by 3 bases and J by 2 bases, with 5 bases of the junction left unmatched. Germline V lookup: CDR1 MNHNS, CDR2 SASEGT. The CDR3 covers 16 residues. CDR3 coding DNA: TGTGCCAGCAGTGACCGGGGGACTAGCGGTCAAGAGACCCAGTACTTC. It encodes CASSDRGTSGQETQYF.

The chain combines TRBV15 with TRBJ2-3; D may match TRBD1 or TRBD2 (5 bases each). Germline V gene sequence: CDR1 LNHNV, CDR2 YYDKDF (reference sequence). CDR3 length: 14 amino acids. The V end lost 5 bases, the J end lost 5 bases, and 14 bases lay between the germline ends. CDR3 protein: CATSPGPTGDTQYF. The CDR3 DNA reads as TGTGCCACCAGCCCGGGACCCACGGGAGATACGCAGTATTTT.

The chain recombines TRBV5-1 with TRBJ2-5; possibly TRBD2 for D (6 bases). V was trimmed by 0 bases and J by 2 bases, leaving 11 bases between them. CDR3 size: 15 residues. Germline values: CDR1 SGHRS, CDR2 YFSETQ. CDR3 region: CASSLGGGVQETQYF. The DNA of the CDR3 is TGCGCCAGCAGCTTGGGAGGCGGGGTACAAGAGACCCAGTACTTC.

The chain carries TRBV29-1 and TRBJ2-7; 12 positions match TRBD2. The CDR3 is 14 residues long. Germline trimming cut 7 bases from V and 4 bases from J; bases unmatched to any gene: 8. Germline CDR1 is SQVTM and CDR2 is ANQGSEA. The CDR3 region is CSARVTSGRYEQYF. The DNA for the CDR3 is TGCAGCGCCCGGGTGACTAGCGGGAGATACGAGCAGTACTTC.